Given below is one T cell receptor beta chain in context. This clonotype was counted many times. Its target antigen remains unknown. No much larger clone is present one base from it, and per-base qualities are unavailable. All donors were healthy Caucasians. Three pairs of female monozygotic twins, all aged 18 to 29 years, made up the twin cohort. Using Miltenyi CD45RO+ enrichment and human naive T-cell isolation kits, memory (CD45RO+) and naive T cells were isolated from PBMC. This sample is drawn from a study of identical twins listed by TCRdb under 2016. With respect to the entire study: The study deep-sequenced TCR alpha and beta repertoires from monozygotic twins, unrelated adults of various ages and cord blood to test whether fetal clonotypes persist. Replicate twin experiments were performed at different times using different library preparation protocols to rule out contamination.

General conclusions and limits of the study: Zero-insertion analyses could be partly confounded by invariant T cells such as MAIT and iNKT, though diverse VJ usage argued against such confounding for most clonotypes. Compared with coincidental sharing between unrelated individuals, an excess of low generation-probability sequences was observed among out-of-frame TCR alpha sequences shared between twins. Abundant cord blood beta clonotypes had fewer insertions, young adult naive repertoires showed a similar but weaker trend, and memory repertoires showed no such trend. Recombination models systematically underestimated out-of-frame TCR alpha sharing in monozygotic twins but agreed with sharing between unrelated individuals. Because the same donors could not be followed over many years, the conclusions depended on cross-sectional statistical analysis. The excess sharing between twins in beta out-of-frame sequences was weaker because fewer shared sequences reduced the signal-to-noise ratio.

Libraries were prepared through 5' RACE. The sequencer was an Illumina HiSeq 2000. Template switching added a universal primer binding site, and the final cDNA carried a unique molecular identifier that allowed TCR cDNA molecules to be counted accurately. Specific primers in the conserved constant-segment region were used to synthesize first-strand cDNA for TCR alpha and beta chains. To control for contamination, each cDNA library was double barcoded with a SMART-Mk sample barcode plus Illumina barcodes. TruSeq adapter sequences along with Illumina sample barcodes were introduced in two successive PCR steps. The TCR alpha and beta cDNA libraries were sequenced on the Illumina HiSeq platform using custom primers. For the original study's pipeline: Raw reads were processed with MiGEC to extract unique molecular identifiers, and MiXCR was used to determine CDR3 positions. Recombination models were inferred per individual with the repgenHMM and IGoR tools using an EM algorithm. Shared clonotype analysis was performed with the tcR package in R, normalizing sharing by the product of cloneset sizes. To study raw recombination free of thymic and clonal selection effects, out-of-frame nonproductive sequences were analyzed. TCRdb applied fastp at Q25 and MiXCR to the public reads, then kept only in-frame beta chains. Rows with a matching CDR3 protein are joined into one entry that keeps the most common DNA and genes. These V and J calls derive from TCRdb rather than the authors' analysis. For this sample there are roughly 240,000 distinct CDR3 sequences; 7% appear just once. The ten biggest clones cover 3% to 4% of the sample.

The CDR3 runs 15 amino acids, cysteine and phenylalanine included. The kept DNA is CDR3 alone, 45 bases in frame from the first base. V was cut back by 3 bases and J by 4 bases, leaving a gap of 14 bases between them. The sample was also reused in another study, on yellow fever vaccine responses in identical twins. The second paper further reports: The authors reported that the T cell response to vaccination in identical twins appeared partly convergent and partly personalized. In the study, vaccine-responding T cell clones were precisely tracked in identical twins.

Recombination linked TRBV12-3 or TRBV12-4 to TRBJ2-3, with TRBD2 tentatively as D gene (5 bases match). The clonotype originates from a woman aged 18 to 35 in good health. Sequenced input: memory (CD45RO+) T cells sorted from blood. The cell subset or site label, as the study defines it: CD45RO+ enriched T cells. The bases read TGTGCCAGCAGTTTGAGCCCCGAGGGAGCAGATACGCAGTATTTT. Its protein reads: CASSLSPEGADTQYF.